A single sample gave rise to the 2 T cell receptor beta chains below, sequenced in a study of beta chain features in type 1 diabetes. The authors reverse transcribed all of the isolated RNA, so sequencing captured expressed TCRB transcripts. Repertoires were generated with immunoSEQ multiplex PCR, while TCRdb's copy carries only in-frame clones and drops some. Of around 250,000 clones in the sample, around 14% are singletons; the top ten hold roughly 0.024%. The sample was naive CD4+ T cells from blood. The receptors shown here come from a woman between 40 and 50 years old in good health.

The chain has TRBV6-1 and TRBJ2-7; 8 bases align to TRBD2. Germline assignment: CDR1 MNHNS and CDR2 SASEGT. This CDR3 has 15 residues. The junction had 7 bases not matched to a gene; V was cut back by 5 bases and J by 1 base. CDR3 loop: CASSRGTRGSYEQYF. CDR3 coding DNA: TGTGCCAGCAGTCGGGGGACTAGGGGGTCCTACGAGCAGTACTTC.

This sequence joins TRBV2 and TRBJ2-1; perhaps TRBD2 as D (6 bases). With 0 bases removed from V and 2 bases from J, the gap between germline ends came to 8 bases. Germline loops: CDR1 SNHLY, CDR2 FYNNEI. The CDR3 spans 15 residues. The CDR3, as DNA: TGTGCCAGCAGTGAAGCCCGGGGGACCTACAATGAGCAGTTCTTC. Protein sequence: CASSEARGTYNEQFF.